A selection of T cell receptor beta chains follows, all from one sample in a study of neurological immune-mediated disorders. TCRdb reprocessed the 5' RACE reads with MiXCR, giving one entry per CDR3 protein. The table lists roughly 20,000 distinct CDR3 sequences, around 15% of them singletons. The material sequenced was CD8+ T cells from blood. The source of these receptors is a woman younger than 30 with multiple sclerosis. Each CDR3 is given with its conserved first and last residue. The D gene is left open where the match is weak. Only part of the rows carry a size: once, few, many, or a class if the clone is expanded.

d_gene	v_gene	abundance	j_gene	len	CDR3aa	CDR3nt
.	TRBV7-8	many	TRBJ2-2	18	CASSLAFSGTMNTGELFF	TGTGCCAGCAGCTTAGCCTTTAGCGGCACAATGAACACCGGGGAGCTGTTTTTT
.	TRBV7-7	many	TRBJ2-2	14	CASSLGYMTGELFF	TGTGCTAGCAGCTTAGGGTACATGACCGGGGAGCTGTTTTTT
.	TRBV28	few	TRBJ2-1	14	CASSLFRGSNEQFF	TGTGCCAGCAGTTTATTCCGGGGATCAAATGAGCAGTTCTTC
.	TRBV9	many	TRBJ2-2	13	CASSVADTGELFF	TGTGCCAGCAGCGTAGCGGACACCGGGGAGCTGTTTTTT
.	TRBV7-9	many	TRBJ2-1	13	CASSLGLVNEQFF	TGTGCCAGCAGCTTAGGGCTTGTGAATGAGCAGTTCTTC
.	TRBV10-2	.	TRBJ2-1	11	CASKVFNEQFF	TGCGCCAGCAAGGTTTTCAATGAGCAGTTCTTC
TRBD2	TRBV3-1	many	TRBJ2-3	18	CASSRLYSTSGNTDTQYF	TGTGCCAGCAGCCGCCTATACTCGACTAGCGGGAACACAGATACGCAGTATTTT
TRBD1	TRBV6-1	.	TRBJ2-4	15	CASRGQPIAKNIQYF	TGTGCCAGCAGGGGACAGCCTATAGCCAAAAACATTCAGTACTTC
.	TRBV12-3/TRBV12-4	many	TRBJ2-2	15	CASSSGDSATGELFF	TGTGCCAGCAGTTCTGGGGACTCAGCCACCGGGGAGCTGTTTTTT
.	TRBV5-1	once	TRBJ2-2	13	CASSLATTGELFF	TGCGCCAGCAGCTTGGCGACTACCGGGGAGCTGTTTTTT